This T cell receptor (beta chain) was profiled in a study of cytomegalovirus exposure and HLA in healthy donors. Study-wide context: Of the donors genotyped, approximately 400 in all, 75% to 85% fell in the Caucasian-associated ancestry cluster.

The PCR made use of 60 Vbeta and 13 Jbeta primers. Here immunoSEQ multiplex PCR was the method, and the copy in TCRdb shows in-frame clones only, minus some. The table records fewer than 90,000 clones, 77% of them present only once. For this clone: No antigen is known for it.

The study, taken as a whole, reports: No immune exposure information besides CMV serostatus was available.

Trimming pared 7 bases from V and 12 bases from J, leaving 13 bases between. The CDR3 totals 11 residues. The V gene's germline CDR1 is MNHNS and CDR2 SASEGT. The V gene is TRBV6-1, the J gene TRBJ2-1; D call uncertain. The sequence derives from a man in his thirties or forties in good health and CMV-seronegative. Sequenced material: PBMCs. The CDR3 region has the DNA TGTGCCAGCACCCTCGCGGTGTTGCAGTTCTTC. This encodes CASTLAVLQFF.